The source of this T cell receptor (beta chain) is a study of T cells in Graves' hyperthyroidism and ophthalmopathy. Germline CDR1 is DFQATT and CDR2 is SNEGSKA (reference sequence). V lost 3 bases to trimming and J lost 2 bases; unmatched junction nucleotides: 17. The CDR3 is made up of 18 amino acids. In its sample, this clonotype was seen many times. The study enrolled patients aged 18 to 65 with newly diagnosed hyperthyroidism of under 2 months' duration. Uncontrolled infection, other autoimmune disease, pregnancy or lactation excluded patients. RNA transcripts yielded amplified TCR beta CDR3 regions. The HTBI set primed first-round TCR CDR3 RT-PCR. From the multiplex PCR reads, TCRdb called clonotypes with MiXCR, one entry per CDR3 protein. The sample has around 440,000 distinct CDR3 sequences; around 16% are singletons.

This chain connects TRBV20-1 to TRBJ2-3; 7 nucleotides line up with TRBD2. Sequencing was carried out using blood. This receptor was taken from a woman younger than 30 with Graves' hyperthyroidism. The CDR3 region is CSARGWIGGSPVTDTQYF. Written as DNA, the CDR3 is TGCAGTGCTAGGGGTTGGATCGGGGGGTCCCCAGTCACAGATACGCAGTATTTT.